These T cell receptor beta chains were read from a single sample in a study of T cell responses to AZD1222 COVID-19 vaccine. Generated by immunoSEQ multiplex PCR, the TCRdb table keeps only in-frame clones and is missing some. In the table there are 240,000 or so clones, more than 85% of which are singletons. The sample in question was peripheral blood, obtained on day 0 of AZD1222 vaccination. The source of these receptors is an adult in good health. Each CDR3 is given with its conserved first and last residue. Each record gives: J gene, V gene, clone size, D gene, CDR3 protein, CDR3 DNA. A D gene is named only where the DNA matches it firmly. A row's size may be missing; if present it is once, few, many or a size class.

J gene: TRBJ2-1; V gene: TRBV9; clone size: few; D gene: NA; CDR3 protein: CASSGGPYNEQFF; CDR3 DNA: TGTGCCAGCAGCGGGGGGCCGTACAATGAGCAGTTCTTC
J gene: TRBJ1-6; V gene: TRBV28; clone size: NA; D gene: NA; CDR3 protein: CASSPPTGTGGSPLHF; CDR3 DNA: TGTGCCAGCAGTCCCCCGACCGGAACTGGAGGTTCACCCCTCCACTTT
J gene: TRBJ1-1; V gene: TRBV19; clone size: NA; D gene: NA; CDR3 protein: CASIQTGEGTEAFF; CDR3 DNA: TGTGCCAGTATCCAGACAGGCGAAGGGACTGAAGCTTTCTTT
J gene: TRBJ2-5; V gene: TRBV4-2; clone size: many; D gene: TRBD1; CDR3 protein: CASSQVGPGGEETQYF; CDR3 DNA: TGTGCCAGCAGCCAAGTTGGTCCAGGGGGCGAAGAGACCCAGTACTTC
J gene: TRBJ2-1; V gene: TRBV15; clone size: NA; D gene: NA; CDR3 protein: CATSRDSVLKGGREFF; CDR3 DNA: TGTGCCACCAGCAGAGATTCCGTACTCAAAGGGGGGAGGGAGTTCTTC
J gene: TRBJ1-2; V gene: TRBV7-9; clone size: NA; D gene: NA; CDR3 protein: CASRHEGPQYGYTF; CDR3 DNA: TGTGCCAGCAGGCACGAGGGACCGCAATATGGCTACACCTTC
J gene: TRBJ2-3; V gene: TRBV11-2; clone size: NA; D gene: TRBD2; CDR3 protein: CASSLSSGRSTDTQYF; CDR3 DNA: TGTGCCAGCAGCTTATCTAGCGGGAGAAGCACAGATACGCAGTATTTT
J gene: TRBJ2-7; V gene: TRBV5-1; clone size: NA; D gene: NA; CDR3 protein: CASSLGVPATHEQYF; CDR3 DNA: TGCGCCAGCAGCTTGGGAGTCCCCGCAACCCACGAGCAGTACTTC
J gene: TRBJ2-7; V gene: TRBV5-1; clone size: NA; D gene: NA; CDR3 protein: CASSLDKQTYEQYF; CDR3 DNA: TGCGCCAGCAGCTTGGATAAACAGACCTACGAGCAGTACTTC
J gene: TRBJ2-2; V gene: TRBV10-3; clone size: NA; D gene: TRBD2; CDR3 protein: CAARDRGDTGELFF; CDR3 DNA: TGTGCCGCCCGGGACCGGGGGGACACCGGGGAGCTGTTTTTT
J gene: TRBJ2-2; V gene: TRBV27; clone size: NA; D gene: NA; CDR3 protein: CASSSPGPMGIGELFF; CDR3 DNA: TGTGCCAGCAGTTCCCCGGGACCGATGGGTATCGGGGAGCTGTTTTTT
J gene: TRBJ1-1; V gene: TRBV15; clone size: NA; D gene: TRBD1; CDR3 protein: CATSGGTGARTEAFF; CDR3 DNA: TGTGCCACCAGCGGCGGGACAGGGGCTCGCACTGAAGCTTTCTTT
J gene: TRBJ2-1; V gene: TRBV2; clone size: NA; D gene: TRBD1; CDR3 protein: CASSPGTDNEQFF; CDR3 DNA: TGTGCCAGCAGTCCCGGGACAGACAATGAGCAGTTCTTC
J gene: TRBJ1-2; V gene: TRBV21-1; clone size: NA; D gene: NA; CDR3 protein: CASSKTEGPGGYTF; CDR3 DNA: TGTGCCAGCAGCAAAACTGAGGGCCCAGGAGGCTACACCTTC
J gene: TRBJ2-1; V gene: TRBV7-9; clone size: NA; D gene: NA; CDR3 protein: CASSLGGTLSYNEQFF; CDR3 DNA: TGTGCCAGCAGCTTAGGCGGGACTCTCTCCTACAATGAGCAGTTCTTC
J gene: TRBJ2-1; V gene: TRBV27; clone size: NA; D gene: TRBD1; CDR3 protein: CASSPSTGGGWTYNEQFF; CDR3 DNA: TGTGCCAGCAGTCCCTCAACAGGGGGCGGTTGGACCTACAATGAGCAGTTCTTC
J gene: TRBJ2-7; V gene: TRBV24-1; clone size: NA; D gene: NA; CDR3 protein: CATSDLFAVKKYF; CDR3 DNA: TGTGCCACCAGTGATCTTTTTGCAGTCAAAAAGTACTTC
J gene: TRBJ2-7; V gene: TRBV7-3; clone size: NA; D gene: NA; CDR3 protein: CASSLYPHYEQYF; CDR3 DNA: TGTGCCAGCAGCTTATATCCCCACTACGAGCAGTACTTC
J gene: TRBJ2-1; V gene: TRBV27; clone size: NA; D gene: TRBD2; CDR3 protein: CVSSGRQDEQFF; CDR3 DNA: TGTGTTTCTAGCGGGAGGCAAGATGAGCAGTTCTTC
J gene: TRBJ1-2; V gene: TRBV3-1/TRBV3-2; clone size: NA; D gene: NA; CDR3 protein: CASSQEVTPNYGYTF; CDR3 DNA: TGTGCCAGCAGCCAAGAGGTAACCCCTAACTATGGCTACACCTTC
J gene: TRBJ1-1; V gene: TRBV29-1; clone size: NA; D gene: NA; CDR3 protein: CSALLGLRNTEAFF; CDR3 DNA: TGCAGCGCCCTTCTAGGGCTAAGGAACACTGAAGCTTTCTTT
J gene: TRBJ1-2; V gene: TRBV28; clone size: NA; D gene: NA; CDR3 protein: CASSSDSQGYTF; CDR3 DNA: TGTGCCAGCAGTTCAGACAGTCAGGGCTACACCTTC
J gene: TRBJ1-6; V gene: TRBV10-3; clone size: NA; D gene: NA; CDR3 protein: CAISEEGRLGSPLHF; CDR3 DNA: TGTGCCATCAGTGAGGAAGGCAGATTAGGTTCACCCCTCCACTTT
J gene: TRBJ2-7; V gene: TRBV5-4; clone size: NA; D gene: TRBD1; CDR3 protein: CASSGGQGASYEQYF; CDR3 DNA: TGTGCCAGCAGCGGGGGACAGGGGGCCTCCTACGAGCAGTACTTC
J gene: TRBJ2-5; V gene: TRBV29-1; clone size: NA; D gene: TRBD1; CDR3 protein: CSVERQGETQYF; CDR3 DNA: TGCAGCGTTGAACGACAGGGAGAGACCCAGTACTTC
J gene: TRBJ1-5; V gene: TRBV2; clone size: NA; D gene: TRBD1; CDR3 protein: CASRTGPNQPQHF; CDR3 DNA: TGTGCCAGCAGGACAGGGCCTAATCAGCCCCAGCATTTT
J gene: TRBJ2-1; V gene: TRBV7-2; clone size: NA; D gene: NA; CDR3 protein: CALYGVGGQYSEQFF; CDR3 DNA: TGTGCCCTCTATGGGGTAGGGGGGCAGTATAGTGAGCAGTTCTTC
J gene: TRBJ2-1; V gene: TRBV5-1; clone size: NA; D gene: NA; CDR3 protein: CASSSQPFYNEQFF; CDR3 DNA: TGCGCCAGCAGCTCGCAGCCGTTTTACAATGAGCAGTTCTTC
J gene: TRBJ2-7; V gene: TRBV12-3/TRBV12-4; clone size: NA; D gene: NA; CDR3 protein: CASSLHSSGEQYF; CDR3 DNA: TGTGCCAGCAGCCTACACAGTTCGGGCGAGCAGTACTTC
J gene: TRBJ2-7; V gene: TRBV15; clone size: NA; D gene: NA; CDR3 protein: CATSRVPGEKPPEQYF; CDR3 DNA: TGTGCCACCAGCAGAGTACCCGGGGAAAAACCTCCGGAGCAGTACTTC
J gene: TRBJ1-5; V gene: TRBV7-8; clone size: NA; D gene: TRBD1; CDR3 protein: CASSPGDSYNQPQHF; CDR3 DNA: TGTGCCAGCAGCCCAGGGGACAGCTACAATCAGCCCCAGCATTTT
J gene: TRBJ1-4; V gene: TRBV5-1; clone size: NA; D gene: NA; CDR3 protein: CASSWTDLNEKLFF; CDR3 DNA: TGCGCCAGCAGCTGGACGGACCTTAATGAAAAACTGTTTTTT
J gene: TRBJ2-5; V gene: TRBV29-1; clone size: once; D gene: NA; CDR3 protein: CSVEDRRSQYF; CDR3 DNA: TGCAGCGTTGAAGATCGGCGGTCCCAGTACTTC